This TCR beta chain was documented in a study of blood T cell repertoires in COVID-19. Original handling: Amplifying reference gene primers gave estimates of nucleated cell counts. This table comes from immunoSEQ multiplex PCR, and its TCRdb copy is limited to in-frame clones, with some not included. Clone size and the V and J calls come from that table; the DNA yielded D and trimming. The sample lists 100,000 to 150,000 clones, 92% occurring once. Patients in Seattle were enrolled during active infection, then followed longitudinally. V dropped 0 bases and J dropped 1 base, with 7 bases sitting between them. Germline V gives CDR1 SGHRS, CDR2 YFSETQ. This CDR3 has 14 residues.

V and J are TRBV5-1 and TRBJ2-5; D possibly corresponds to TRBD1 (5 bases). This sequence originates from a man aged 50 to 59 with COVID-19, enrolled during active disease. The sequencing input was peripheral blood. The CDR3 spells CASSLDRSQETQYF. CDR3 bases: TGCGCCAGCAGCTTGGACAGGAGCCAAGAGACCCAGTACTTC.